A selection of T cell receptor beta chains follows, all from one sample in a study of blood T cell repertoires in COVID-19. Sequenced by immunoSEQ multiplex PCR; TCRdb stores in-frame clones only, minus some. The table records fewer than 300,000 clones, roughly 90% of them present only once. Material for sequencing was peripheral blood. These receptors originate from a woman under 40 with COVID-19, enrolled during active disease. Both conserved end residues are part of each CDR3. A D gene is named only where the DNA matches it firmly. Size values are once, few and many counts, or a class for expanded clones, and some rows have none.

V gene: TRBV13; clone size: -; J gene: TRBJ2-2; D gene: TRBD1; CDR3 protein: CASSLGQGIGELFF; CDR3 DNA: TGTGCCAGCAGCTTAGGACAGGGGATCGGGGAGCTGTTTTTT
V gene: TRBV2; clone size: -; J gene: TRBJ2-3; D gene: TRBD1; CDR3 protein: CASSDPGQGADTQYF; CDR3 DNA: TGTGCCAGCAGTGATCCGGGACAGGGGGCAGATACGCAGTATTTT
V gene: TRBV19; clone size: -; J gene: TRBJ2-1; D gene: TRBD2; CDR3 protein: CASSTAGGTYNEQFF; CDR3 DNA: TGTGCCAGTAGTACCGCGGGGGGGACATACAATGAGCAGTTCTTC
V gene: TRBV29-1; clone size: -; J gene: TRBJ2-7; D gene: TRBD1; CDR3 protein: CSVLKLRDREYEQYF; CDR3 DNA: TGCAGCGTATTGAAACTCCGGGACAGGGAGTACGAGCAGTACTTC
V gene: TRBV5-4; clone size: -; J gene: TRBJ1-3; D gene: TRBD1; CDR3 protein: CASSAGTGSGNTIYF; CDR3 DNA: TGTGCCAGCAGCGCAGGGACAGGTTCAGGAAACACCATATATTTT
V gene: TRBV19; clone size: -; J gene: TRBJ1-1; D gene: TRBD1; CDR3 protein: CASTVTGGSNTEAFF; CDR3 DNA: TGTGCCAGTACTGTGACAGGGGGCTCGAACACTGAAGCTTTCTTT
V gene: TRBV7-6; clone size: -; J gene: TRBJ2-2; D gene: -; CDR3 protein: CASSPLVATGELFF; CDR3 DNA: TGTGCCAGCAGCCCCCTGGTGGCCACCGGGGAGCTGTTTTTT
V gene: TRBV27; clone size: -; J gene: TRBJ1-3; D gene: TRBD1; CDR3 protein: CASSLSVGQGRNGNTIYF; CDR3 DNA: TGTGCCAGCAGTTTATCGGTCGGACAGGGAAGAAATGGAAACACCATATATTTT
V gene: TRBV28; clone size: -; J gene: TRBJ2-6; D gene: -; CDR3 protein: CASSFLSFRDSGANVLTF; CDR3 DNA: TGTGCCAGCAGTTTTTTGAGTTTCCGCGACTCTGGGGCCAACGTCCTGACTTTC
V gene: TRBV2; clone size: -; J gene: TRBJ2-1; D gene: TRBD2; CDR3 protein: CASSAGLAIEQFF; CDR3 DNA: TGTGCCAGCAGTGCTGGACTAGCTATTGAGCAGTTCTTC
V gene: TRBV14; clone size: few; J gene: TRBJ1-4; D gene: -; CDR3 protein: CASSPRTNEKLFF; CDR3 DNA: TGTGCCAGCAGCCCCAGAACTAATGAAAAACTGTTTTTT
V gene: TRBV28; clone size: -; J gene: TRBJ1-2; D gene: -; CDR3 protein: CASSSAGRGYTF; CDR3 DNA: TGTGCCAGCAGCTCAGCAGGGAGGGGCTACACCTTC
V gene: TRBV3-1/TRBV3-2; clone size: -; J gene: TRBJ1-2; D gene: TRBD1; CDR3 protein: CASSHWDRGNYGYTF; CDR3 DNA: TGTGCCAGCAGCCATTGGGACAGGGGAAACTATGGCTACACCTTC
V gene: TRBV7-6; clone size: -; J gene: TRBJ2-5; D gene: -; CDR3 protein: CASSFQPGDQETQYF; CDR3 DNA: TGTGCCAGCAGCTTCCAACCGGGGGACCAAGAGACCCAGTACTTC
V gene: TRBV5-1; clone size: -; J gene: TRBJ2-2; D gene: TRBD2; CDR3 protein: CASRDRTSRGTGELFF; CDR3 DNA: TGCGCCAGCAGGGATAGGACTAGCCGAGGGACCGGGGAGCTGTTTTTT
V gene: TRBV19; clone size: -; J gene: TRBJ2-7; D gene: TRBD1; CDR3 protein: CASSRTGDPYEQYF; CDR3 DNA: TGTGCCAGTAGTAGGACAGGGGATCCCTACGAGCAGTACTTC
V gene: TRBV4-1; clone size: -; J gene: TRBJ1-6; D gene: TRBD1; CDR3 protein: CASSQETGTGGSPLHF; CDR3 DNA: TGCGCCAGCAGCCAAGAAACCGGGACAGGGGGCTCACCCCTCCACTTT
V gene: TRBV30; clone size: -; J gene: TRBJ1-1; D gene: TRBD1; CDR3 protein: CASDRVGEEAFF; CDR3 DNA: TGTGCCTCGGACAGGGTAGGGGAGGAAGCTTTCTTT
V gene: TRBV18; clone size: few; J gene: TRBJ2-1; D gene: TRBD1; CDR3 protein: CASSRSRDRGDNEQFF; CDR3 DNA: TGTGCCAGCTCACGCAGCCGGGACAGGGGTGACAATGAGCAGTTCTTC